This entry concerns a single T cell receptor beta chain. The clone's antigen remains unknown. No base-level quality is on record; no much larger clone is a single base apart. Libraries came from the immunoSEQ multiplex PCR assay. A mixture of 60 forward primers for TCR Vbeta segments and 13 reverse primers for TCR Jbeta segments was used in the multiplex PCR. Amplification of the CDR3 region of rearranged TCR beta genes was performed with a multiplex PCR assay on genomic DNA. The Illumina HiSeq System was used to sequence the amplified TCR beta libraries as 87-base-pair reads. Concerning the study's data processing: A later analysis tallied 80 million to 95 million unique TCR beta chains across the 666 repertoires, and around 12 million of those chains were shared by two or more donors. To remove PCR and sequencing errors, raw reads were error-corrected and collapsed into unique sequences using a nearest-neighbor algorithm that merged closely related sequences. To assign V, D and J gene segments, CDR3 sequences were aligned to IMGT reference sequences. For a sequence to be retained, a match of at least six nucleotides to both a V gene segment and a J gene segment was required. A rearrangement counted as productive if the CDR3 had no stop codons and remained in frame with V and J, and every other rearrangement counted as non-productive. CDR3 was defined according to IMGT convention as the region running from the second conserved V-encoded cysteine to the conserved J-encoded phenylalanine. The earlier analysis of some 550 of the donors excluded any sequence lacking an unambiguous match to a single V gene segment. An earlier analysis of approximately 590 of the donors classified V segments as functional when productive rearrangements were above 56.7% and as segregating when the standard deviation between donors was above 5%. A statistical classification framework was built for diagnosing cytomegalovirus status from the catalog of TCR beta chain sequences. V and J gene assignment, in a later analysis, came from comparing TCR nucleotide sequences with IMGT/GENE-DB human TR gene sequences. In a later analysis, CDR3 sequences and most-parsimonious VDJ recombination scenarios were assigned using the TCRdist pipeline. In a later analysis, every TCR beta chain was defined by the combination of its CDR3 amino acid sequence and its V-gene family, and reads without a unique V-gene family were dropped. To address suspected cross-contamination and a sequencing artifact, a later analysis removed a few hundred highly shared, low-generation-probability nucleotide sequences. In a later analysis, a clonal expansion index for each public chain was calculated from normalized within-repertoire ranks of inferred template counts. In a later analysis, generation probabilities were computed using a VDJ recombination model fitted to out-of-frame rearrangements, and the results were checked against IGoR. In a later analysis, TCR-TCR, TCR-HLA and TCR-CMV co-occurrence was scored with hypergeometric tests, and a repertoire-size bias correction was applied to TCR pairs. In a later analysis, false discovery rates were estimated by permuting HLA or CMV assignments 20 times. A later analysis grouped co-occurring TCRs with DBSCAN, adding TCRdist sequence similarity when clustering within HLA-allele-positive subsets. Repertoires with fewer than 30,000 or more than 120,000 public chains, plus five repertoires with anomalous nucleotide sharing, were excluded from co-occurrence clustering. The table comes from immuneACCESS by way of TCRdb, which keeps in-frame sequences with V and J called. Part of the clones is missing from these tables; in studies checked, under half for an unresolved V gene and the rest for unknown reasons. V, J and clone size were drawn from that table, and D and trimming were deduced from the DNA. The sample table records around 300,000 clones; 70% to 90% of these occur just once. The biggest ten clones account for approximately 2.4% of the sample.

The sample originates from a study of cytomegalovirus exposure and HLA in healthy donors (dated by TCRdb to 2017 to 2019). With regard to the full study: In an earlier analysis of some 610 of the donors, roughly 300 Gb of sequence data and just under 120 million unique TCR beta sequences from about 180 million T cells were reported. A later genetic analysis used genome-wide SNP genotypes for about three fifths of the 666 donors, treating that subset as a discovery cohort. Class I and class II HLA loci were covered by the typing at four-digit resolution. To decide whether each TCR beta V gene segment behaved as functional or pseudogenic, an earlier analysis of over 500 of the donors relied on high-throughput TCR beta sequencing. In a later analysis, previously published TCR beta repertoires from about 670 donors were re-analyzed and high-resolution HLA genotyping was added so that TCR occurrence patterns could be studied. The study aimed to test whether signatures of past pathogen exposure could be identified by cataloging public T cell receptors. Every discovery cohort repertoire had been produced on one sequencing platform. About five DR-DQ haplotypes were treated as single units for association and clustering because of strong linkage in the cohort. Typing coverage varied by locus: roughly 620-630 donors for A, B, C, DRB1 and DQB1; around 560 for DQA1; over 600 for DPA1; more than 450 for DPB1. On average, about 240,000 unique TCR beta nucleotide sequences were sequenced per donor among 300 to 500 genotyped donors of the cohort, with around 19% of those sequences being non-productive. The study used immunosequencing to profile the T cell repertoires of hundreds of subjects and linked those repertoires to cytomegalovirus serostatus. The genetic ancestry cluster associated with self-reported Caucasian donors included 80% to 90% of the roughly 380 genotyped donors. About 280 gigabases of sequencing data and around 87 million unique TCR sequences were included in an early release covering roughly 600 HLA-typed donors. Donor age, sex, ethnicity and CMV serostatus were compiled alongside the repertoire data. In addition to the first cohort of 500 to 850 subjects, a separate validation cohort of 130 or so different subjects was used. The study combined high-throughput TCR immunosequencing, statistical association of individual TCRs with disease status, and machine learning to predict cytomegalovirus infection status. In the later analysis, no new phenotypic data were used to find candidate immune exposures; instead, reliance was placed on TCR beta sequences and their occurrence across donors.

What the research found in general, with its limitations: Only TCR beta chains were sequenced in this cohort, and the absence of alpha or paired-chain data limited detectable features. A later genetic analysis reported fewer N-insertions in productive TCRs among donors in an Asian-associated ancestry cluster than the roughly 700-donor mean. For the cohort, immune exposure information was limited to CMV serostatus. In vitro tests confirmed that a few of the cytomegalovirus-associated TCR beta chains recognize cytomegalovirus antigens. Because HLA typing was missing for some donors at each locus, association tests included only the typed subset. A later analysis reported that several top co-occurrence clusters appeared linked to parvovirus B19, influenza, CMV and Epstein-Barr virus. A later analysis associated 15,000 or so TCR beta sequences with specific HLA alleles at a false discovery rate of 0.05. A later analysis found that most CMV-associated TCR beta chains appeared HLA-restricted, with HLA associations seemingly driven largely by CMV exposure. In a later analysis, HLA-associated TCR beta chains were found to be more clonally expanded and to have lower generation probabilities than equally common non-associated chains. The presence/absence analyses assumed that sequencing depth was roughly uniform across donors, and that assumption may not be true. Broadly in line with IMGT annotations, most TCR beta V segments showed up in productive rearrangements about 87% or about 30% of the time in an earlier analysis of around 550 of the donors. Linkage disequilibrium might explain the correlated functional status among segregating V segments, but an unknown experimental factor could not be excluded. In a later analysis, TCR association rates were found to vary across HLA loci, with the most associated TCRs seen for DRB1 alleles and the fewest for HLA-C alleles. A cluster of highly shared sequence variants was judged likely to be a technical artifact of the sequencing pipeline. In both the original and validation cohorts, the classifier was reported to diagnose cytomegalovirus status with high specificity and sensitivity. Some IMGT-functional V segments, including TRBV6-2 and TRBV6-3, could not be distinguished by the 87-base-pair reads and were therefore excluded. In a later genetic analysis, a missense DCLRE1C variant was associated with V-gene and J-gene trimming of TCR beta chains, and the association was replicated in an independent cohort. About 15 rarely observed V segments, including chromosome 9 orphons, were excluded from the earlier analysis of 550 to 700 of the donors because counts were too low. The study gave a list of under 200 TCR beta chains associated with cytomegalovirus. The authors suggested that the approach could potentially be extended to other disease states and immunological phenotypes. A further reported finding was that TCR beta sequences accurately predicted the HLA-A and HLA-B alleles for most subjects in the first cohort. Strong co-occurrence of HLA alleles, especially DR and DQ, made assigning TCR associations to individual alleles difficult. Most TCR sequences were observed very rarely across donors, whereas some public TCRs were present in many individuals.

Spanning cysteine to phenylalanine, the CDR3 consists of 17 amino acids. Kept here is only the CDR3 DNA, which spans 51 bases and is read in frame from base 1. The V end gives up 0 bases and the J end 1 base, leaving 5 bases in the junction not matched to a gene. Via the germline V gene, CDR1 is SGHTS and CDR2 YDEGEE. The cohort comprised around 690 healthy bone marrow donors. At the time of sampling, all cohort members were nominally healthy, though unrecorded immune exposures were likely present. The donor tested CMV seronegative and was one of the 352 seronegative cohort members. A peripheral blood sample was collected from each donor, and TCR beta sequencing was performed on peripheral blood mononuclear cells. The Qiagen DNeasy Blood Extraction Kit was used to extract genomic DNA from the blood cell samples.

The sequenced sample was PBMCs. The chain is encoded by TRBV5-8 joined to TRBJ2-5, with 11 middle bases fitting TRBD2. This TCR was sampled from a woman aged 18-29 years in good health and CMV-seronegative. The DNA is TGTGCCAGCAGCTTGGGAGCGACTAGCGGGGTCCAAGAGACCCAGTACTTC. This translates into CASSLGATSGVQETQYF. With the portions outside the CDR3 filled from the reference TRBV5-8 and TRBJ2-5 genes, the complete variable region becomes EAGVTQSPTHLIKTRGQQATLRCSPISGHTSVYWYQQALGLGLQFLLWYDEGEERNRGNFPPRFSGRQFPNYSSELNVNALELEDSALYLCASSLGATSGVQETQYFGPGTRLLVL.